The present TCR beta chain was sequenced within a study of cytomegalovirus exposure and HLA in healthy donors. CDR3 length: 15 residues. V lost 2 bases to trimming and J lost 1 base, with 9 bases between them. Germline CDR1 reads SEHNR; CDR2 reads FQNEAQ (reference sequence). Whole-study findings and limits: The investigators catalogued 164 TCR beta chains as cytomegalovirus-associated. Association of a missense DCLRE1C variant with TCR beta V- and J-gene trimming was reported in a later analysis. Reported performance of the classifier showed diagnosis of cytomegalovirus status with high specificity and sensitivity.

The PCR ran on 60 Vbeta and 13 Jbeta primers. TCRdb's table, derived via immunoSEQ multiplex PCR, lists solely in-frame clones and lacks some. The sample consists of 180,000 or so clones, more than 70% of them appearing once. With regard to this clone: Antigen specificity is unknown.

The V and J genes are TRBV7-9 and TRBJ2-1, with D tentatively TRBD2 (5 bases). The source of this sequence is a girl aged 10 to 17 in good health and CMV-seropositive. Sample: PBMCs. CDR3 nucleotides: TGTGCCAGCAGCTTAAGATCGGGGTCCTACAATGAGCAGTTCTTC. Amino acid sequence: CASSLRSGSYNEQFF.